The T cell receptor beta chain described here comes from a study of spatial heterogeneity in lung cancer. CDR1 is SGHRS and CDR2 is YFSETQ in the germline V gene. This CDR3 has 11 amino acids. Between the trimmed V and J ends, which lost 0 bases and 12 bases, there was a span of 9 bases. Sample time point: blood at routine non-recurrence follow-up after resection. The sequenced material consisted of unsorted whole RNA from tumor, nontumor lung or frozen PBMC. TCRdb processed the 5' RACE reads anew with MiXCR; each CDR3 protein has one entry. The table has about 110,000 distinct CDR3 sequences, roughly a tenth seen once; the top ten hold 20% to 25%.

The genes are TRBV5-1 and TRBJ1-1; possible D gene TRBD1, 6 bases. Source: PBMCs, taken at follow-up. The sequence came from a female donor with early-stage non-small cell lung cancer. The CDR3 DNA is TGCGCCAGCAGCTTGGGACAGGCTTCTTTCTTT. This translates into CASSLGQASFF.